A selection of T cell receptor beta chains follows, all from one sample in a study of neurological immune-mediated disorders. TCRdb fed the 5' RACE reads into MiXCR, producing one record per CDR3 protein. The table lists around 48,000 distinct CDR3 sequences, 10% of them singletons. The sequenced material came from PBMCs. The receptor set was obtained from a woman between 35 and 50 years old with HTLV-1-associated myelopathy (HAM/TSP). The CDR3 runs from the conserved cysteine through the conserved F or W. The D gene is left open where the match is weak. Clone size appears in some rows only: once, few, many, or a class for an expanded clone.

D gene: .; V gene: TRBV6-1; clone size: many; J gene: TRBJ2-3; CDR3 protein: CASSETESTDTQYF; CDR3 DNA: TGTGCCAGCAGTGAGACCGAAAGCACAGATACGCAGTATTTT
D gene: TRBD1; V gene: TRBV3-1; clone size: many; J gene: TRBJ1-2; CDR3 protein: CASSPRDRGHYGYTF; CDR3 DNA: TGTGCCAGCAGCCCCCGGGACAGGGGCCACTATGGCTACACCTTC
D gene: .; V gene: TRBV11-2; clone size: many; J gene: TRBJ2-1; CDR3 protein: CASSLKGGGVSYNEQFF; CDR3 DNA: TGTGCCAGCAGCTTAAAAGGGGGAGGGGTGTCCTACAATGAGCAGTTCTTC
D gene: .; V gene: TRBV27; clone size: many; J gene: TRBJ2-7; CDR3 protein: CASRRGGPSSYEQYF; CDR3 DNA: TGTGCCAGCAGGAGGGGGGGGCCTAGCTCCTACGAGCAGTACTTC
D gene: TRBD1; V gene: TRBV2; clone size: many; J gene: TRBJ2-1; CDR3 protein: CASSEDRGGQFF; CDR3 DNA: TGTGCCAGCAGCGAAGACAGGGGAGGGCAGTTCTTC
D gene: .; V gene: TRBV29-1; clone size: many; J gene: TRBJ2-1; CDR3 protein: CSVDPRAGGYNEQFF; CDR3 DNA: TGCAGCGTTGACCCCCGGGCCGGCGGCTACAATGAGCAGTTCTTC
D gene: TRBD1; V gene: TRBV20-1; clone size: many; J gene: TRBJ1-2; CDR3 protein: CSATLGQGNYGYTF; CDR3 DNA: TGCAGTGCTACCCTGGGACAGGGGAACTATGGCTACACCTTC
D gene: TRBD1; V gene: TRBV20-1; clone size: many; J gene: TRBJ2-1; CDR3 protein: CSASDRVEQFF; CDR3 DNA: TGCAGTGCTTCAGACAGGGTTGAGCAGTTCTTC
D gene: .; V gene: TRBV5-1; clone size: many; J gene: TRBJ2-3; CDR3 protein: CASSLAGGGADTQYF; CDR3 DNA: TGCGCCAGCAGCTTGGCGGGCGGCGGGGCAGATACGCAGTATTTT
D gene: .; V gene: TRBV3-1; clone size: many; J gene: TRBJ1-5; CDR3 protein: CASSFGHNSNQPQHF; CDR3 DNA: TGTGCCAGCAGCTTCGGACATAATAGCAATCAGCCCCAGCATTTT
D gene: .; V gene: TRBV5-8; clone size: many; J gene: TRBJ2-1; CDR3 protein: CASSYGNNEQFF; CDR3 DNA: TGTGCCAGCAGCTATGGGAACAATGAGCAGTTCTTC
D gene: .; V gene: TRBV15; clone size: many; J gene: TRBJ2-3; CDR3 protein: CATSRGGSTDTQYF; CDR3 DNA: TGTGCCACCAGCAGAGGGGGGAGCACAGATACGCAGTATTTT
D gene: .; V gene: TRBV6-9; clone size: .; J gene: TRBJ2-7; CDR3 protein: CASSPCQGPPFYEQYF; CDR3 DNA: TGTGCCAGCAGCCCATGCCAGGGCCCTCCCTTTTACGAGCAGTACTTC
D gene: .; V gene: TRBV27; clone size: many; J gene: TRBJ2-7; CDR3 protein: CASSPISPQTKQYF; CDR3 DNA: TGTGCCAGCAGTCCCATCTCCCCCCAGACAAAGCAGTACTTC
D gene: .; V gene: TRBV6-6; clone size: many; J gene: TRBJ2-7; CDR3 protein: CASSYGQSYEQYF; CDR3 DNA: TGTGCCAGCAGTTACGGACAGTCCTACGAGCAGTACTTC
D gene: .; V gene: TRBV20-1; clone size: many; J gene: TRBJ2-5; CDR3 protein: CSALTGWDEETQYF; CDR3 DNA: TGCAGTGCTCTGACAGGCTGGGACGAAGAGACCCAGTACTTC
D gene: .; V gene: TRBV3-1; clone size: many; J gene: TRBJ2-2; CDR3 protein: CASSQESGELFF; CDR3 DNA: TGTGCCAGCAGCCAAGAGTCCGGGGAGCTGTTTTTT
D gene: .; V gene: TRBV15; clone size: .; J gene: TRBJ1-5; CDR3 protein: CATSGGEPDQPQHF; CDR3 DNA: TGTGCCACCAGCGGGGGCGAACCGGATCAGCCCCAGCATTTT
D gene: .; V gene: TRBV20-1; clone size: many; J gene: TRBJ1-1; CDR3 protein: CSARGLRRGYTEAFF; CDR3 DNA: TGCAGTGCTAGAGGGCTCCGAAGGGGGTACACTGAAGCTTTCTTT
D gene: .; V gene: TRBV5-1; clone size: many; J gene: TRBJ2-3; CDR3 protein: CASSLGRSSTDTQYF; CDR3 DNA: TGCGCCAGCAGCTTGGGGCGATCCAGCACAGATACGCAGTATTTT
D gene: .; V gene: TRBV10-3; clone size: many; J gene: TRBJ2-3; CDR3 protein: CASHEAGLTDTQYF; CDR3 DNA: TGTGCCAGCCATGAGGCGGGGCTCACAGATACGCAGTATTTT
D gene: .; V gene: TRBV15; clone size: many; J gene: TRBJ2-4; CDR3 protein: CATSTSEDIQYF; CDR3 DNA: TGTGCCACCAGCACTTCTGAGGACATTCAGTACTTC